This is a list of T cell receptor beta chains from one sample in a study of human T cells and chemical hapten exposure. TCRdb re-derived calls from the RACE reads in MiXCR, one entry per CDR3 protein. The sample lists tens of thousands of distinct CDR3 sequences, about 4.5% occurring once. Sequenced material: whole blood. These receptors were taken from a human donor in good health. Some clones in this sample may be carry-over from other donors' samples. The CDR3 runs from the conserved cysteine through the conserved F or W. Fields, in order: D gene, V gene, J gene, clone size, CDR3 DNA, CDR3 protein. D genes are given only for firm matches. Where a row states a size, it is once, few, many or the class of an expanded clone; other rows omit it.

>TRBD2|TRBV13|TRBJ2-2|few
TGTGCCAGCAGCTTAGGCCGGTTAAGCGGGAGAGTATCCGGGGAGCTGTTTTTT
CASSLGRLSGRVSGELFF
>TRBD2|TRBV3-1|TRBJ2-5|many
TGTGCCAGCAGCCAAGATAGCGCTAGCGGGAGGAGAGAGACCCAGTACTTC
CASSQDSASGRRETQYF
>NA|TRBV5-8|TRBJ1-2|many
TGTGCCAGCAGCTTACCAGCCCTGAACTATGGCTACACCTTC
CASSLPALNYGYTF
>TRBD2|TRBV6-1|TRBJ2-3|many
TGTGCCAGCAGTCGGGGGGGCAGCACAGATACGCAGTATTTT
CASSRGGSTDTQYF
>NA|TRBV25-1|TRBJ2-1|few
TGTGCCAGCACTCAGTCCCTCAGCCATGAGCAGTTCTTC
CASTQSLSHEQFF
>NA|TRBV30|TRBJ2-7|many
TGTGCCTGGAGTGTTTGGGGGAGTGAGCAGTACTTC
CAWSVWGSEQYF
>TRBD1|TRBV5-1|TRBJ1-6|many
TGCGCCAGCAGCGCAGCCGACAGGGATAGTTCACCCCTCCACTTT
CASSAADRDSSPLHF
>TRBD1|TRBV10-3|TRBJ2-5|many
TGTGCCATCAGTGACGAAGGGGGACAGCAAGAGACCCAGTACTTC
CAISDEGGQQETQYF
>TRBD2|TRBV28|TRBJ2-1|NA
TGTGCCAGCAGTTCGCCCTCCAGCGGGACTTACAATGAGCAGTTCTTC
CASSSPSSGTYNEQFF
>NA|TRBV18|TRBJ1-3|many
TGTGCCAGCTCACAACAGGTTCAATCTGGAAACACCATATATTTT
CASSQQVQSGNTIYF
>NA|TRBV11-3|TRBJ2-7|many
TGTGCCAGCAGCTTCGGAGACACCTACGAGCAGTACTTC
CASSFGDTYEQYF
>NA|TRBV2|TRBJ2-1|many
TGTGCCAGCAGTGTAGCCAGGGATGAGCAGTTCTTC
CASSVARDEQFF
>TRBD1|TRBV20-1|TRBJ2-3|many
TGCAGTGCTTGGGACAGGGCTAGCTCAGATACGCAGTATTTT
CSAWDRASSDTQYF
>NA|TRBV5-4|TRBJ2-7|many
TGTGCCAGCAGCTTCTGGACGCGTGAGCAGTACTTC
CASSFWTREQYF
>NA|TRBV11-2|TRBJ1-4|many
TGTGCCAGCAGCTCTCATTATGGGGAGTACGGTGAAAAACTGTTTTTT
CASSSHYGEYGEKLFF
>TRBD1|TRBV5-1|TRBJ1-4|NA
TGCGCCAGCAGCTCGGACAGGGCCGGTGAAAAACTGTTTTTT
CASSSDRAGEKLFF
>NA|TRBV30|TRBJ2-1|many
TGTGCCTGGACAGAACAAGCCCCAGTTCGGCAGTTCTTC
CAWTEQAPVRQFF
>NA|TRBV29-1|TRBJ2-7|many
TGCAGCGTTGATCTCGGGACACCGCACTACGAGCAGTACTTC
CSVDLGTPHYEQYF
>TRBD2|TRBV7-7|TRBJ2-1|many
TGTGCTAGCAGCTCCGGACTAGCGGGCGATAATGAGCAGTTCTTC
CASSSGLAGDNEQFF
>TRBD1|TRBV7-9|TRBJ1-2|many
TGTGCCATCCCTATTGGAGACAGGGCGCGTGGCTACACCTTC
CAIPIGDRARGYTF
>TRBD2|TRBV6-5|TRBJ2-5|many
TGTGCCAGCAGTTACACTAGCGGGATGGAGACCCAGTACTTC
CASSYTSGMETQYF
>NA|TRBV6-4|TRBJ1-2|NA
TGTGCCAGCAGTGACTCATATGGCTACACCTTC
CASSDSYGYTF
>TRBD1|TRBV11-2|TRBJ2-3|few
TGTGCCAGCAGCCTCTGGAGCCCCGGGACAGGGGCCCCTGGAGCGGTCCTTATCACAGATACGCAGTATTTT
CASSLWSPGTGAPGAVLITDTQYF
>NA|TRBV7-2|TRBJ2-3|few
TGTGCCAGCAGCTGGGAATTTGGCACAGATACGCAGTATTTT
CASSWEFGTDTQYF
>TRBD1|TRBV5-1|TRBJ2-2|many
TGCGCCAGCAGCTTTGGATCGCAGGGGGTAGTAACCGGGGAGCTGTTTTTT
CASSFGSQGVVTGELFF
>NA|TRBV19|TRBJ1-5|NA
TGTGCCAGTAGTATAGATGAAACCAATCAGCCCCAGCATTTT
CASSIDETNQPQHF
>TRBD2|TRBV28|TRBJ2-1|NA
TGTGCCAGCAGCCCCGGGACTAGTCTCAATGAGCAGTTCTTC
CASSPGTSLNEQFF
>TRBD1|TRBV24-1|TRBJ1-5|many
TGTGCCACCCGAGGACAGGGTAGCAATCAGCCCCAGCATTTT
CATRGQGSNQPQHF
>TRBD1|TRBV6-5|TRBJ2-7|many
TGTGCCAGCAGTTTAACCGCCGGGACAGGCCTCTACGAGCAGTACTTC
CASSLTAGTGLYEQYF
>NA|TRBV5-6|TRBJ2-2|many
TGTGCCAGCAACGATGATGGGGGGACACAGGCCGGGGAGCTGTTTTTT
CASNDDGGTQAGELFF
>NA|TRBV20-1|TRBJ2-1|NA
TGCAGTGCACCGCGGGTAAAGGGCTTTGGGCAGTTCTTC
CSAPRVKGFGQFF
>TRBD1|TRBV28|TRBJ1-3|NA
TGTGCCAGCAGCCTTCTGAGACAGGGGTACACCATATATTTT
CASSLLRQGYTIYF
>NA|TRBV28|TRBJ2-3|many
TGTGCCAGCAGTTCGCGGGCAGATACGCAGTATTTT
CASSSRADTQYF
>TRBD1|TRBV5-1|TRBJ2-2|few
TGCGCCAGCAGAGGACAGGGGGCAATCGGGGAGCTGTTTTTT
CASRGQGAIGELFF
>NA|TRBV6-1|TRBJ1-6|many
TGTGCCAGCAGTGAAGCTGTAGGCGGGAGCTCCTATAATTCACCCCTCCACTTT
CASSEAVGGSSYNSPLHF
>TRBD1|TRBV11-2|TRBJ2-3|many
TGTGCCAGCCAGCAGGGGGCTAGCACAGATACGCAGTATTTT
CASQQGASTDTQYF
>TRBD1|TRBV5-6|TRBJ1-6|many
TGTGCCAGCAGCTTTCTGACTGGGACAGGGGGCTCACCCCTCCACTTT
CASSFLTGTGGSPLHF
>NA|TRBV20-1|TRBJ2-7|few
TGCAGTGCTAGTGGCGGGACCAGCTCCTACGAGCAGTACTTC
CSASGGTSSYEQYF
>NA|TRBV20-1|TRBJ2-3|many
TGCAGTGCCCCCCGCGGGTCAGATACGCAGTATTTT
CSAPRGSDTQYF
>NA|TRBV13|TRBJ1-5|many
TGTGCCAGCACTGAGGGGAGGGGGTCCAATCAGCCCCAGCATTTT
CASTEGRGSNQPQHF
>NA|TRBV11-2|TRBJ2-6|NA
TGTGCCAGCAGCTTCAGCTCTGGGGCCAACGTCCTGACTTTC
CASSFSSGANVLTF
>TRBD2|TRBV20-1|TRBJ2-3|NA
TGCAGTGCGCCTAGCGGTAGGGATACGCAGTATTTT
CSAPSGRDTQYF
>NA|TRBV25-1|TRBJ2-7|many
TGTGCCAGCAGTGTTGTTAACGAGCAGTACTTC
CASSVVNEQYF
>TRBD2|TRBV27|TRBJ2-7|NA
TGTGCCAGCAGTTTAACCCTAGCGGGAGGGCCTTACGAGCAGTACTTC
CASSLTLAGGPYEQYF
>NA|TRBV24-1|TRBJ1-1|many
TGTGCCACCAGTGACCTAGCCAGACCTTTCGAAGCTTTCTTT
CATSDLARPFEAFF
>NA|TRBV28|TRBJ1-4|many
TGTGCCAGCAGTTTCCAGCCAGGACGTGAAAAACTGTTTTTT
CASSFQPGREKLFF
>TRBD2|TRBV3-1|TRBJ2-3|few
TGTGCCAGCAGCCAAGATCGGCTAGGGAAGCGGGACTGGGATACGCAGTATTTT
CASSQDRLGKRDWDTQYF
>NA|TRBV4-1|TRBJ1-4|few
TGCGCCAGCAGCCAAGCGGGACATCCAAATGAAAAACTGTTTTTT
CASSQAGHPNEKLFF
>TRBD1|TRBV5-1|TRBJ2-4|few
TGCGCCAGCAACCCGGGACAGGGTCTCCTTCACTACTTC
CASNPGQGLLHYF
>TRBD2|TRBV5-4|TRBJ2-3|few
TGTGCCAGCAGAGTCATAAGCGGGAGGGCCCAGCTGGCAGATACGCAGTATTTT
CASRVISGRAQLADTQYF
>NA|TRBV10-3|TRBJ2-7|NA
TGTGCCATCAGTGAACGACAAACTTCTTACGAGCAGTACTTC
CAISERQTSYEQYF
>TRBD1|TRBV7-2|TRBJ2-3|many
TGTGCCAGCAGCTTAGAGCAGGGGGCACGCACAGATACGCAGTATTTT
CASSLEQGARTDTQYF
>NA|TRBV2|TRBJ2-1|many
TGTGCCAGCGAAAAGCTGTTCAACAATGAGCAGTTCTTC
CASEKLFNNEQFF
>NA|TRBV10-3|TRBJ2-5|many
TGTGCCATCAGTGAAGGAGGGGCTGGAGAGACCCAGTACTTC
CAISEGGAGETQYF
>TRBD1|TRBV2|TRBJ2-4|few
TGTGCCAGCATTTCGTCGGGACAGGGAAGCTTTCTTTACTTC
CASISSGQGSFLYF
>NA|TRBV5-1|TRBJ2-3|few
TGCGCCAGCAGCTTGGGGACATTCACAGATACGCAGTATTTT
CASSLGTFTDTQYF
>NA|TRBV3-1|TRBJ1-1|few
TGTGCCAGCAGCCAAGACAGGGAGAACACTGAAGCTTTCTTT
CASSQDRENTEAFF